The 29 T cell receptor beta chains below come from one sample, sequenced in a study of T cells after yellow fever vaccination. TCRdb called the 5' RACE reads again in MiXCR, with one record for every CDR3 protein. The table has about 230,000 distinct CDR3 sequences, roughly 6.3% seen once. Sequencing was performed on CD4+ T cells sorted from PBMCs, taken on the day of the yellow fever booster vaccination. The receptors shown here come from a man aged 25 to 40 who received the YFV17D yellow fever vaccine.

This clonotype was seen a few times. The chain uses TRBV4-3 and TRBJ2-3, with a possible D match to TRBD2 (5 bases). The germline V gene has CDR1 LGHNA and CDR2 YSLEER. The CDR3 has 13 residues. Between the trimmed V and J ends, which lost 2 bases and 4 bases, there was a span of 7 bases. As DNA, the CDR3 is TGCGCCAGCAGCCAAATGAGGGCAGATACGCAGTATTTT. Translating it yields CASSQMRADTQYF.

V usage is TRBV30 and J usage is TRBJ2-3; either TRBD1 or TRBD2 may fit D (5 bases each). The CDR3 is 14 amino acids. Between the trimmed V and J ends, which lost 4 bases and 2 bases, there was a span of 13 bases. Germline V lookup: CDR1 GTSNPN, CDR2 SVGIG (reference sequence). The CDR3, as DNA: TGTGCCTGGAAGAAGGGGAGCACCACAGATACGCAGTATTTT. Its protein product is CAWKKGSTTDTQYF.

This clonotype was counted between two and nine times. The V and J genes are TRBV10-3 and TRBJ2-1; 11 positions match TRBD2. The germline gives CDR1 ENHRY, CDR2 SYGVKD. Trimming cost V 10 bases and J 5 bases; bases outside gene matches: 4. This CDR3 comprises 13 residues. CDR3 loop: CATTSGGDNEQFF. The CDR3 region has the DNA TGTGCCACTACTAGCGGGGGAGACAATGAGCAGTTCTTC.

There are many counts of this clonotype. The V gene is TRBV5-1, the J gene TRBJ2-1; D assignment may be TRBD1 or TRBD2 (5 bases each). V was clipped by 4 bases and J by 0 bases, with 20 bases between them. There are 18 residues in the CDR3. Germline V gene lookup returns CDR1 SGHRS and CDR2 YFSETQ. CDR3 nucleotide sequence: TGCGCCAGCAGCCCCGGGGCCAGCGGAGTCCTCTCCTACAATGAGCAGTTCTTC. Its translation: CASSPGASGVLSYNEQFF.

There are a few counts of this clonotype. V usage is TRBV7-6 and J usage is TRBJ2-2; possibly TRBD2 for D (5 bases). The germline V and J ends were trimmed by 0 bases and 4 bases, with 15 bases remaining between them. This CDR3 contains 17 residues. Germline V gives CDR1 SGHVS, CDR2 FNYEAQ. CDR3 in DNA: TGTGCCAGCAGCTTAGCGCGGCCCCCTCGGGGCACCGGGGAGCTGTTTTTT. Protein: CASSLARPPRGTGELFF.

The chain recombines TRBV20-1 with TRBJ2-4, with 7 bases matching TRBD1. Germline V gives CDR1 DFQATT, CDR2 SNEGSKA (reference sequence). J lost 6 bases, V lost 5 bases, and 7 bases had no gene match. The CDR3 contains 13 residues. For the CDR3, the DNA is TGCAGTGCTGGCACCCGGGACAGAAACATTCAGTACTTC. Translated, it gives CSAGTRDRNIQYF.

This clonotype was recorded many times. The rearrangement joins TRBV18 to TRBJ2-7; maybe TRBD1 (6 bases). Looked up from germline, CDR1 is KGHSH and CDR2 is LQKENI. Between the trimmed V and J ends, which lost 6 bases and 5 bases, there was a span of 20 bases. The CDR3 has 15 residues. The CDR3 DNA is TGTGCCAGCTCGCAAACAAATCAGGGGTTCCACGAGCAGTACTTC. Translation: CASSQTNQGFHEQYF. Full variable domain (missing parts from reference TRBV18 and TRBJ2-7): NAGVMQNPRHLVRRRGQEARLRCSPMKGHSHVYWYRQLPEEGLKFMVYLQKENIIDESGMPKERFSAEFPKEGPSILRIQQVVRGDSAAYFCASSQTNQGFHEQYFGPGTRLTVT.

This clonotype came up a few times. CDR3 nucleotide sequence: TGTGCCAGCAGCCGTCTCCTTGGAGTAGGTGTGGGGAATGAGCAGTTCTTC. Amino acid sequence: CASSRLLGVGVGNEQFF. This chain links TRBV14 with TRBJ2-1; D uncertain. Germline values: CDR1 SGHDN, CDR2 FVKESK. CDR3 size: 17 residues. Trimming removed 4 bases from V and 7 bases from J, with 23 bases in between.

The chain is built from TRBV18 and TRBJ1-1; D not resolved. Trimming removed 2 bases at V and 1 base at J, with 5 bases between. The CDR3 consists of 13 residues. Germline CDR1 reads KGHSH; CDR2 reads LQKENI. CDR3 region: CASSPNRNTEAFF. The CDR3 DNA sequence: TGTGCCAGCTCACCAAACAGGAACACTGAAGCTTTCTTT.

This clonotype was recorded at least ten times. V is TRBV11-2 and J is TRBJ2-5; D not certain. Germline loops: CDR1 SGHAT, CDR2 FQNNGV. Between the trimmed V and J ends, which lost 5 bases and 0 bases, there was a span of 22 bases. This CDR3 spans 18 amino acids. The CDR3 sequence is CASSRTTSGGSNQETQYF. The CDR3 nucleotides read TGTGCCAGCAGCCGAACAACCTCTGGCGGATCGAACCAAGAGACCCAGTACTTC.

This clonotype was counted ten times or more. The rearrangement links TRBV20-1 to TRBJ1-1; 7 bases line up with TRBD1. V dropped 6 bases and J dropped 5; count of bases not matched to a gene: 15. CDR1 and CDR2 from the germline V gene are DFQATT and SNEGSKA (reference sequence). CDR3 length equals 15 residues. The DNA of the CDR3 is TGCAGTGCCCCACGGACTACAGGGGTAGAAACTGAAGCTTTCTTT. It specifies CSAPRTTGVETEAFF.

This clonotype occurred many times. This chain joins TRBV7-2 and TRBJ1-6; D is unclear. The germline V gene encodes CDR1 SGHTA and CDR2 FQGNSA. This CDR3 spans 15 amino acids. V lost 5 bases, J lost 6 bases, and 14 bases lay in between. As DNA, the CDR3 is TGTGCCAGCAGCCCTCACAAGGGTAGTAATTCACCCCTCCACTTT. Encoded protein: CASSPHKGSNSPLHF. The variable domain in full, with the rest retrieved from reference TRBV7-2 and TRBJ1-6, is GAGVSQSPSNKVTEKGKDVELRCDPISGHTALYWYRQSLGQGLEFLIYFQGNSAPDKSGLPSDRFSAERTGGSVSTLTIQRTQQEDSAVYLCASSPHKGSNSPLHFGNGTRLTVT.

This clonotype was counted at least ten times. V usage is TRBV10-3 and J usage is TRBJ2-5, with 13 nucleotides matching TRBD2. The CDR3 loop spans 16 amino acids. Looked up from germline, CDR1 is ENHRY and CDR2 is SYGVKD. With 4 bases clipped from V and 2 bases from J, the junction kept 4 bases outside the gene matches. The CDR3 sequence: CAISGGTSGNQETQYF. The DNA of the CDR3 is TGTGCCATCAGTGGGGGGACTAGCGGGAATCAAGAGACCCAGTACTTC.

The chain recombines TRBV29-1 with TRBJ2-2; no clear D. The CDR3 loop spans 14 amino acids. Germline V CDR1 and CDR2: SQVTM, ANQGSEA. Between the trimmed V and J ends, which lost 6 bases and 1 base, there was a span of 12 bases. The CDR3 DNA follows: TGCAGCGTAGCCGAACAGTGGAACACCGGGGAGCTGTTTTTT. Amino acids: CSVAEQWNTGELFF.

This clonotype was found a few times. This CDR3 is CASSRELAGVDEQYF. In nucleotides, the CDR3 is TGTGCCAGCAGCCGTGAACTAGCGGGAGTTGACGAGCAGTACTTC. The V gene is TRBV6-1, the J gene TRBJ2-7; TRBD2 matches 11 bases. This CDR3 has 15 residues. Germline V gene sequence: CDR1 MNHNS, CDR2 SASEGT. With 6 bases clipped from V and 5 bases from J, the junction kept 9 bases outside the gene matches.

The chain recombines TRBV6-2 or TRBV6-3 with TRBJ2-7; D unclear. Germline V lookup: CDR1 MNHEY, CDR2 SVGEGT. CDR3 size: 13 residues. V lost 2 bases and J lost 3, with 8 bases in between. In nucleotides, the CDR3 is TGTGCCAGCAGTTACCCCAATCTCTACGAGCAGTACTTC. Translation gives CASSYPNLYEQYF.

The CDR3: CASSQLPAGVEAFF. CDR3 nucleotides: TGTGCCAGCAGCCAACTCCCGGCAGGGGTGGAAGCTTTCTTT. J is TRBJ1-1 and V is TRBV14, with D tentatively TRBD1 (6 bases). Trimming left V 2 bases short and J 8 bases short, with 15 bases between. The CDR3 is 14 residues long. Germline CDR1 is SGHDN and CDR2 is FVKESK.

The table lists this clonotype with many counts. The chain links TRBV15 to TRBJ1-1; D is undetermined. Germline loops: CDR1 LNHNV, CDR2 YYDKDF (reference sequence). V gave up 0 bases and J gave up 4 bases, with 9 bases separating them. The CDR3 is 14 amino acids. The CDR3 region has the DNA TGTGCCACCAGCAGAGATCTGGGAAGCACTGAAGCTTTCTTT. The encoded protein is CATSRDLGSTEAFF.

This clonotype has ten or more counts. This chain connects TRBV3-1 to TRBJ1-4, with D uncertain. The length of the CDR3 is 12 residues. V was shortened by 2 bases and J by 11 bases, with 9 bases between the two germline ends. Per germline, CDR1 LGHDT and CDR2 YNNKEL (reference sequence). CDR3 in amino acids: CASSQIPGKLFF. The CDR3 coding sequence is TGTGCCAGCAGCCAAATTCCCGGGAAACTGTTTTTT.

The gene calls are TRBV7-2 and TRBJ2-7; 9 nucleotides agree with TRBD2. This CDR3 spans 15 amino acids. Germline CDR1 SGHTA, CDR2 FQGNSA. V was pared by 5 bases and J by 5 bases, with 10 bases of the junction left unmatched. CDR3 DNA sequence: TGTGCCAGCAGCCCCCACAGCGGGAGGAGGAACGAGCAGTACTTC. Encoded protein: CASSPHSGRRNEQYF. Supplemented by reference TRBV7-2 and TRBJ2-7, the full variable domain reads GAGVSQSPSNKVTEKGKDVELRCDPISGHTALYWYRQSLGQGLEFLIYFQGNSAPDKSGLPSDRFSAERTGGSVSTLTIQRTQQEDSAVYLCASSPHSGRRNEQYFGPGTRLTVT.

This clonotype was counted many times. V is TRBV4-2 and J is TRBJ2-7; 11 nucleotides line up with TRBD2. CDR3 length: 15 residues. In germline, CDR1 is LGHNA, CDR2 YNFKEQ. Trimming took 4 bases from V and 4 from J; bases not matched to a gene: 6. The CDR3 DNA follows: TGTGCCAGCAGCCGACCGGGACTAGCGGAGTACGAGCAGTACTTC. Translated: CASSRPGLAEYEQYF.

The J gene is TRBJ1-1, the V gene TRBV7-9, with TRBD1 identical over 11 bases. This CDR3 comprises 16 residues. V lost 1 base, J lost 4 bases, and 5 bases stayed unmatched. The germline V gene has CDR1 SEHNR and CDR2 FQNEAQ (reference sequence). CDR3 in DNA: TGTGCCAGCAGCTTAGGGACAGGGGGCGTTGGCACTGAAGCTTTCTTT. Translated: CASSLGTGGVGTEAFF.

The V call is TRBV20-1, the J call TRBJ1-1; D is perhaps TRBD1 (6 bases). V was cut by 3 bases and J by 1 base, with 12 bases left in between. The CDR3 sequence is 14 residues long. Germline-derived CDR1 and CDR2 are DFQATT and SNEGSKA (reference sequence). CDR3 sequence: CSASIGGPNTEAFF. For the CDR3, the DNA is TGCAGTGCTAGTATAGGGGGACCGAACACTGAAGCTTTCTTT.

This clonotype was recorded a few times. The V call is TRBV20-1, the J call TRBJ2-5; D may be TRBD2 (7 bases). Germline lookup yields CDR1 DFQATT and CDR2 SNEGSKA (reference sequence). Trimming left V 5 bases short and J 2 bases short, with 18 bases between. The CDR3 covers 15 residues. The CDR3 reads CSAGDGGRGQETQYF. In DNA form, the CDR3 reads TGCAGTGCTGGGGACGGGGGGCGCGGACAAGAGACCCAGTACTTC.

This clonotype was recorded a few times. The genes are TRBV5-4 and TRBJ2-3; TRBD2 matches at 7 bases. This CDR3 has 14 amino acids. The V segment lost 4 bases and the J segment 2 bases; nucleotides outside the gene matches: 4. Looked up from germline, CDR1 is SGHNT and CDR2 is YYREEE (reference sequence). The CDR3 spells CASSSGTTTDTQYF. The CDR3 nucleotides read TGTGCCAGCAGCAGCGGGACCACCACAGATACGCAGTATTTT.

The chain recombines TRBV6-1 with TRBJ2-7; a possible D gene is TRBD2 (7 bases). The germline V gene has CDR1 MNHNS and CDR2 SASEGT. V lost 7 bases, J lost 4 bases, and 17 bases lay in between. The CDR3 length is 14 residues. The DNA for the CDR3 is TGTGCCAGCAAAGGGGGGGCTAGCACGTACGAGCAGTACTTC. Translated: CASKGGASTYEQYF.

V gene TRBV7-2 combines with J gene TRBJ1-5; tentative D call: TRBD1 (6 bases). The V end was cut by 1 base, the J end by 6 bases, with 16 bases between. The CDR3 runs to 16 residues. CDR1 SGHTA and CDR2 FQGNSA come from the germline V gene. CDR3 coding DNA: TGTGCCAGCAGCTTAGTCTTCGGGGGCGGGAGTCAGCCCCAGCATTTT. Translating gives CASSLVFGGGSQPQHF.

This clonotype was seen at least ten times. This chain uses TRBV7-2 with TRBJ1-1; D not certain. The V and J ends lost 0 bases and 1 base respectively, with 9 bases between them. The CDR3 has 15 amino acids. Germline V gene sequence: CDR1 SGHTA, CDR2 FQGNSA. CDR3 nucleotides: TGTGCCAGCAGCTTAGCGACGAGTTGGAACACTGAAGCTTTCTTT. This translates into CASSLATSWNTEAFF.

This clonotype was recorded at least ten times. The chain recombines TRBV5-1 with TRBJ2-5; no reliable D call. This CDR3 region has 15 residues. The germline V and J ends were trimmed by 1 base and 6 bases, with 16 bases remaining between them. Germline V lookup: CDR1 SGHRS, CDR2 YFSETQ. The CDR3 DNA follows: TGCGCCAGCAGCTTGAGGTCGGGTTCCGAAAAGACCCAGTACTTC. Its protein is CASSLRSGSEKTQYF.